This T cell receptor beta chain is drawn from a study of T cell responses to AZD1222 COVID-19 vaccine. Germline CDR1 and CDR2: SNHLY and FYNNEI. The CDR3 consists of 12 residues. Trimming took off 6 bases at V and 7 bases at J, with 12 bases between the two ends. The assay was immunoSEQ multiplex PCR, and TCRdb's table has in-frame clones only and misses some. The table lists about 150,000 clones, 88% of them singletons, with approximately 5.1% in the top ten. The receptor was derived from an adult who received the MenACWY meningococcal vaccine as a control. The chain uses TRBV2 and TRBJ1-2; no clear D. This specimen was peripheral blood, taken 28 days after the second dose of the MenACWY control vaccine. This CDR3 is CASSADVSGYTF. CDR3 nucleotides: TGTGCCAGCAGCGCAGACGTTAGTGGCTACACCTTC.